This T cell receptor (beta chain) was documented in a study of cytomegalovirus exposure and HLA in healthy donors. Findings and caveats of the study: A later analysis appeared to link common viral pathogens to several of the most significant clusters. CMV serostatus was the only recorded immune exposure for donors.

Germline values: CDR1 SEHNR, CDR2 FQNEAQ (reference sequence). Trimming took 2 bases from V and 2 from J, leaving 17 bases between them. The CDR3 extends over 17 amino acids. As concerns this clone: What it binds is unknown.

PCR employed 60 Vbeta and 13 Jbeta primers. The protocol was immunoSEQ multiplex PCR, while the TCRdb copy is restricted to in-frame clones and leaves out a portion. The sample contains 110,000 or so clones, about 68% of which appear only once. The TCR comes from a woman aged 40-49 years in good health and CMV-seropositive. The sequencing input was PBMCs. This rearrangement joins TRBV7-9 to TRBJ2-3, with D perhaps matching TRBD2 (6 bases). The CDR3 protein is CASSLPPGGSSTDTQYF. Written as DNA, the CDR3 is TGTGCCAGCAGCTTACCCCCCGGGGGATCCTCCACAGATACGCAGTATTTT.